This T cell receptor (beta chain) was sequenced in a study of long-term antiretroviral therapy in people with HIV. The CDR3 spans 15 residues. The germline V gene encodes CDR1 GTSNPN and CDR2 SVGIG (reference sequence). J lost 2 bases, V lost 3 bases, and 5 bases had no gene match. Version v3.0 of the immunoSEQ assay was performed at survey level. TCRdb's copy holds only in-frame clones and misses some; the assay was immunoSEQ multiplex PCR. The top ten hold over 5% of the sample, which has 38,000 or so clones, over 80% seen once. The sequences come from unsorted PBMCs, collected 1.5 years after starting antiretroviral therapy. The source of this sequence is a young man with HIV. The V gene is TRBV30, the J gene TRBJ2-2; TRBD1 matches at 8 bases. CDR3 amino acids: CAWSTGGTNTGELFF. As DNA, the CDR3 is TGTGCCTGGAGCACAGGGGGAACCAACACCGGGGAGCTGTTTTTT.